This T cell receptor beta chain was observed in a study of T cells in Graves' hyperthyroidism and ophthalmopathy. General study results and limits: With a median lead of roughly 6.2 months before onset, the model predicted ophthalmopathy. Ophthalmopathy was distinguished from stable hyperthyroidism by 13 V-J signatures.

RNA transcripts served as the template for amplifying TCR beta CDR3 regions. An initial round of RT-PCR targeting the TCR CDR3 relied on the HTBI primer set. TCRdb recomputed calls from the multiplex PCR reads with MiXCR, one row per CDR3 protein. The sample yields approximately 600,000 distinct CDR3 sequences, about 14% seen once. Ten or more counts support this clonotype. The antigen is not known. Trimming shortened V by 2 bases and J by 5 bases, and 13 bases separated the two germline ends. CDR3 size: 14 residues. Germline CDR1 reads MNHEY; CDR2 reads SMNVEV (reference sequence). The genes are TRBV27 and TRBJ2-7, with D possibly matching TRBD2 (5 bases). This TCR was sampled from a woman between 40 and 55 years old with Graves' ophthalmopathy. The specimen sequenced was blood. The CDR3 sequence: CASSLAEAAHEQYF. As DNA, the CDR3 is TGTGCCAGCAGTTTAGCGGAGGCGGCACACGAGCAGTACTTC.